This T cell receptor (beta chain) was recorded in a study of cytomegalovirus exposure and HLA in healthy donors. Notes on this clone: Its antigen is unidentified.

CDR1 MNHEY and CDR2 SVGAGI come from the germline V gene. The CDR3 is made up of 15 amino acids. A multiplex PCR was run with 60 Vbeta primers and 13 Jbeta primers. TCRdb's copy holds only in-frame clones and misses some; the assay was immunoSEQ multiplex PCR. The table has about 140,000 clones, roughly 70% seen once. Study results and limitations: A later examination showed that TCR association rates differed by HLA locus, with DRB1 most and HLA-C fewest.

This rearrangement joins TRBV6-5 to TRBJ2-5; the D gene is possibly TRBD1 (6 bases). The DNA matches TRBJ2-7 better at its end, which makes the J call doubtful. The TCR was taken from a man aged 50 to 60 in good health and CMV-seropositive. The sample comprised PBMCs. Written as DNA, the CDR3 is TGTGCCAGCAGCCCAGGGGCAGGTATATCCTACGAGCAGTACTTC. Translation gives CASSPGAGISYEQYF.